The 5 T cell receptor beta chains below were found in one sample sequenced in a study of blood T cell repertoires in COVID-19. Here immunoSEQ multiplex PCR was the method, and the copy in TCRdb shows in-frame clones only, minus some. The repertoire holds just under 150,000 clones, with more than 75% as singletons. The sample was peripheral blood. The receptors stem from a human donor with acute or convalescent COVID-19. The donor label of this sample is uncertain.

This sequence joins TRBV7-2 and TRBJ1-2; 7 bases line up with TRBD1. Unmatched junction bases numbered 5, after V lost 8 bases and J lost 2 bases. Germline CDR1 and CDR2: SGHTA and FQGNSA. The CDR3 consists of 13 residues. CDR3 protein: CASRSGGNYGYTF. CDR3 in DNA: TGTGCCAGCCGCTCAGGGGGAAACTATGGCTACACCTTC.

The V call is TRBV5-4, the J call TRBJ2-1; perhaps TRBD2 as D (5 bases). CDR3 length: 16 amino acids. The V end lost 4 bases, the J end lost 3 bases, and 17 bases lay between the germline ends. Germline V gene data show CDR1 as SGHNT and CDR2 as YYREEE (reference sequence). The CDR3 bases are TGTGCCAGCAGCCAAGGGCGACGGGGTGACTACAATGAGCAGTTCTTC. Amino acids: CASSQGRRGDYNEQFF.

This clone was counted only a few times. The chain links TRBV12-5 to TRBJ1-3, with 7 bases aligning to TRBD1. CDR3 length: 18 amino acids. Trimming took 4 bases from V and 0 from J; bases not matched to a gene: 12. Germline-derived CDR1 and CDR2 are LGHNT and FRNRAP. CDR3 DNA sequence: TGTGCTAGTGGTTCTATGTTGGGCAGGGGGGTCTCTGGAAACACCATATATTTT. Translated, it gives CASGSMLGRGVSGNTIYF.

The rearrangement uses TRBV6-5 and TRBJ1-2; D is perhaps TRBD1 (5 bases). CDR3 length: 13 residues. V gave up 8 bases and J gave up 7 bases, with 17 bases separating them. Per germline, CDR1 MNHEY and CDR2 SVGAGI. CDR3 residues: CASAPRAVGGYTF. CDR3 coding DNA: TGTGCCAGCGCGCCCAGGGCGGTTGGTGGCTACACCTTC.

CDR3 amino acids: CASSFQGSSETQYF. The CDR3 DNA reads TGCGCCAGCAGCTTTCAGGGTTCGTCGGAGACCCAGTACTTC. The V and J genes are TRBV5-1 and TRBJ2-5; the D gene is possibly TRBD1 (5 bases). The CDR3 runs 14 residues. The V end lost 2 bases, the J end lost 5 bases, and 13 bases lay between the germline ends. Germline assignment: CDR1 SGHRS and CDR2 YFSETQ.